This T cell receptor beta chain was documented in a study of blood T cell repertoires in COVID-19. Study as a whole: The United States, Italy and Spain were the sources of the acute and convalescent COVID-19 samples. T cells, B-cell-depleted T cells, or PBMCs provided the cDNA or gDNA that served as material.

Germline V lookup: CDR1 MRHNA, CDR2 SNTAGT. The length of the CDR3 is 16 residues. V was cut by 2 bases and J by 0 bases, with 11 bases left in between. The authors' processing: Amplification from reference gene primers served as the basis for estimated nucleated cell counts. TCRdb's table, derived via immunoSEQ multiplex PCR, lists solely in-frame clones and lacks some. V and J calls and clone size are as listed in that table; D and trimming were resolved from the DNA. The table shows about 64,000 clones, with over 75% occurring only once. The J gene is TRBJ2-1, the V gene TRBV6-4, with D tentatively TRBD2 (6 bases). What was sequenced was peripheral blood. The receptor was derived from a man aged 80 or over with acute or convalescent COVID-19. CDR3 protein: CASSDMGGSSYNEQFF. CDR3 in DNA: TGTGCCAGCAGTGACATGGGGGGAAGCTCCTACAATGAGCAGTTCTTC.